Given below is one T cell receptor (beta chain) in context. The antigen is not known. This entry belongs to a study of cytomegalovirus exposure and HLA in healthy donors. Overall study results and limits: Most subjects had HLA-A and HLA-B alleles reportedly predicted accurately by TCR beta sequences.

PCR used 60 Vbeta primers and 13 Jbeta primers. Clones were read by immunoSEQ multiplex PCR, and TCRdb kept only the in-frame ones, dropping some. The sample includes some 100,000 clones, 74% of them seen just once. Losses at the gene ends were 4 bases for V and 4 bases for J; bases not matched to a gene: 5. Germline V CDR1 and CDR2: SGHTS, YDEGEE. The CDR3 contains 15 residues. The rearrangement links TRBV5-8 to TRBJ1-5; TRBD1 agrees at 10 bases. The sequence derives from a human donor in good health. The sequencing sample was made of PBMCs. The CDR3 nucleotides are TGTGCCAGCAGCCCGGCGGACAGGGGGAATCAGCCCCAGCATTTT. Its protein is CASSPADRGNQPQHF. Filled out from reference TRBV5-8 and TRBJ1-5, the complete variable domain reads EAGVTQSPTHLIKTRGQQATLRCSPISGHTSVYWYQQALGLGLQFLLWYDEGEERNRGNFPPRFSGRQFPNYSSELNVNALELEDSALYLCASSPADRGNQPQHFGDGTRLSIL.